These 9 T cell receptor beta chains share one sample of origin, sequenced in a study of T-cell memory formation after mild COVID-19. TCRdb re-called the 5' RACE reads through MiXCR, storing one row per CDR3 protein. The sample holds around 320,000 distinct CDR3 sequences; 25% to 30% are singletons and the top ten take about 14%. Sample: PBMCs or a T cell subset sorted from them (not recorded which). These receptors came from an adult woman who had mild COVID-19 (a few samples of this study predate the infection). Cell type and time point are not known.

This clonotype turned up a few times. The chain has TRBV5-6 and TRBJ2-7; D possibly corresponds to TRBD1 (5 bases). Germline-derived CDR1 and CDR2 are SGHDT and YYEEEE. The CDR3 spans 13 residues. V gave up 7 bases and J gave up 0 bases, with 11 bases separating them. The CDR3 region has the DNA TGTGCCAGCCACAGTACAGGCTCCTACGAGCAGTACTTC. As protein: CASHSTGSYEQYF.

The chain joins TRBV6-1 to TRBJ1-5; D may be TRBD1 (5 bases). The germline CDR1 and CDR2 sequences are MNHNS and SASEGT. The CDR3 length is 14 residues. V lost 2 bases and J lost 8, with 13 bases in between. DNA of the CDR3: TGTGCCAGCAGTGAACAGGGAGAATGGGAGCCCCAGCATTTT. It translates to CASSEQGEWEPQHF.

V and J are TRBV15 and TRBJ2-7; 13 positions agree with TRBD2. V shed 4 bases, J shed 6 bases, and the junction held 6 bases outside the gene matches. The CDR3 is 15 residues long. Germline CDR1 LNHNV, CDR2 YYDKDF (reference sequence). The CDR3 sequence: CATSIGTSGTREQYF. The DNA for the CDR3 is TGTGCCACCAGCATAGGGACTAGCGGGACACGCGAGCAGTACTTC.

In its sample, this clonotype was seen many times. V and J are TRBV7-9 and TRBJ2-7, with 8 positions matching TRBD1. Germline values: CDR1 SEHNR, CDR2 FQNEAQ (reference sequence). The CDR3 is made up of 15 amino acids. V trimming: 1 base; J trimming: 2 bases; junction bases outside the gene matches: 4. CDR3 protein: CASSLGGTGAYEQYF. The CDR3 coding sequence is TGTGCCAGCAGCTTAGGCGGGACAGGAGCCTACGAGCAGTACTTC.

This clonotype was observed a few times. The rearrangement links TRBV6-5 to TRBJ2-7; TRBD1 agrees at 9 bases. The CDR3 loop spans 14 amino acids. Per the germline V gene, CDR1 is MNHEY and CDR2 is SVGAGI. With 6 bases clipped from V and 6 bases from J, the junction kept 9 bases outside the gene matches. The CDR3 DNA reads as TGTGCCAGCAGACCGGGACAGGGTAAGGCCGAGCAGTACTTC. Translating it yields CASRPGQGKAEQYF.

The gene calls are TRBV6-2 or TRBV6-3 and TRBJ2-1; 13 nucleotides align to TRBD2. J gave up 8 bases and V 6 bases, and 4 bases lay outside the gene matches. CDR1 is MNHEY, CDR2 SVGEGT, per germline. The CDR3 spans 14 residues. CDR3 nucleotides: TGTGCCAGCAGCAGACTAGCGGGGGGTGATGAGCAGTTCTTC. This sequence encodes CASSRLAGGDEQFF.

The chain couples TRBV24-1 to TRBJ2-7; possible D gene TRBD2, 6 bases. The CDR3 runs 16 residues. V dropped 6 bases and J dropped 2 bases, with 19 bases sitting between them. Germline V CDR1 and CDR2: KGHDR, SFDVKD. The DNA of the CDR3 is TGTGCCACCAGTCCTACCCGGGACTTGGGAACCTACGAGCAGTACTTC. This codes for CATSPTRDLGTYEQYF.

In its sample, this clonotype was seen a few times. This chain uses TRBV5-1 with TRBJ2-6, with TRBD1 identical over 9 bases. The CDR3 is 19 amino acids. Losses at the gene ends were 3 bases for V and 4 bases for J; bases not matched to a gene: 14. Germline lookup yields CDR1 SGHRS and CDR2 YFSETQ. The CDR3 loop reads CASSSSTGGALRGANVLTF. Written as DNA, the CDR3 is TGCGCCAGCAGCTCGAGTACAGGGGGCGCGTTAAGAGGGGCCAACGTCCTGACTTTC.

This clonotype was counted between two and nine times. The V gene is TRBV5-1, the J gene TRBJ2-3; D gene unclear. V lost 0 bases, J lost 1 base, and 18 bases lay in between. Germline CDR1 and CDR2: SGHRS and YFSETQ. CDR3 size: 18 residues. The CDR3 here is CASSLGDQGIPGTDTQYF. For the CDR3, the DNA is TGCGCCAGCAGCTTGGGGGATCAAGGGATCCCTGGCACAGATACGCAGTATTTT.